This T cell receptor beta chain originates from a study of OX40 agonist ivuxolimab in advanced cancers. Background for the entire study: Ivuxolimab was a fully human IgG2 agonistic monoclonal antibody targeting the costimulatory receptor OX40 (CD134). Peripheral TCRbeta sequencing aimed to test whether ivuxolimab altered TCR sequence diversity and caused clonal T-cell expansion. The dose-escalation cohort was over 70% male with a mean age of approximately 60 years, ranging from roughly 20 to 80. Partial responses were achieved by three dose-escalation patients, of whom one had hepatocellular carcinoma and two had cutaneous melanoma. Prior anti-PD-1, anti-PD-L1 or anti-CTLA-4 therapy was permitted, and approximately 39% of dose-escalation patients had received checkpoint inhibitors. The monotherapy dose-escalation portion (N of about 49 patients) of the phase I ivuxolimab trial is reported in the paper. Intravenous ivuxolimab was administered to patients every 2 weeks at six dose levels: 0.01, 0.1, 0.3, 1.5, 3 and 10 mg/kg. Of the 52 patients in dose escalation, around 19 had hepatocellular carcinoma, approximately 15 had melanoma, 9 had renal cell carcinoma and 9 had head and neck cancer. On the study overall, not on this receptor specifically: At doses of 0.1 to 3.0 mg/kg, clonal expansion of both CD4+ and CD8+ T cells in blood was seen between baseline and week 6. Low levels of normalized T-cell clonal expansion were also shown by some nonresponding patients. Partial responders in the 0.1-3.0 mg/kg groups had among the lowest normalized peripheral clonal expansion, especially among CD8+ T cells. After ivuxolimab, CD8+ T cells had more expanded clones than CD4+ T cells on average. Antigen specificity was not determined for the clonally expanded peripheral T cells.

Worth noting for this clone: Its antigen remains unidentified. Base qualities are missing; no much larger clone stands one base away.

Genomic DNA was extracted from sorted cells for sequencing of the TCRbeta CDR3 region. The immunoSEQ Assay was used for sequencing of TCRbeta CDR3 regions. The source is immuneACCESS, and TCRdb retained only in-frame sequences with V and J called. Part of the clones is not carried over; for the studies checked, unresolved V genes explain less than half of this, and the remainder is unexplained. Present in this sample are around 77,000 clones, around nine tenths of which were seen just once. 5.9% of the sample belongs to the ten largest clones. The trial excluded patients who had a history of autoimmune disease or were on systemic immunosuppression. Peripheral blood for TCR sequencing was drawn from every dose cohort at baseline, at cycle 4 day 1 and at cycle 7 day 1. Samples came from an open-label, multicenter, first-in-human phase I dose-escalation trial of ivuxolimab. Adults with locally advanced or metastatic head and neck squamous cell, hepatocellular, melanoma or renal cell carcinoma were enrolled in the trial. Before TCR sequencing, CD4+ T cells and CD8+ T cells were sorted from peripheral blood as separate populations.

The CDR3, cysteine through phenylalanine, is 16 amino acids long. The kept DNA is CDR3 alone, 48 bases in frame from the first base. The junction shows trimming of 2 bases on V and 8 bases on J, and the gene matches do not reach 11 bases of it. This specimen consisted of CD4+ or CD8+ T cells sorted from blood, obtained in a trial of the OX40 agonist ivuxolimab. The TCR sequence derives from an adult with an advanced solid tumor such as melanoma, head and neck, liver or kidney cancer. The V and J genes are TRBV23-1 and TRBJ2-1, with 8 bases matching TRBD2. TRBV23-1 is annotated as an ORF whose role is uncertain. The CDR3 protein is CASSQEGPAGEHEQFF. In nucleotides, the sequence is TGCGCCAGCAGTCAAGAGGGGCCAGCGGGAGAGCATGAGCAGTTCTTC.